These 21 T cell receptor beta chains were all obtained from the same sample, sequenced in a study of shared clonotypes between healthy human individuals. Naive CD8 cells were CD45RO-negative, positively selected for CCR7, excluding terminally differentiated effector memory CD45RA+ cells. The method was immunoSEQ multiplex PCR; TCRdb's version includes in-frame clones alone and lacks a portion of them. This table holds around 1,900,000 clones, 85% to 95% found once. The sequenced sample was naive CD8+ T cells from PBMCs. All receptors come from a man between 18 and 29 years old in good health. Some clones in this sample may be carry-over from other donors' samples.

This clone was picked up one time. Other DNA sequences from this sample encode an identical CDR3 as well. Here the CDR3 DNA reads TGTGCCAGCAGCAGAGGAGGTAGCACAGATACGCAGTATTTT. This sequence encodes CASSRGGSTDTQYF. The V gene is TRBV28, the J gene TRBJ2-3; TRBD2 might be the D (5 bases). This CDR3 comprises 14 residues. Germline V gene sequence: CDR1 MDHEN, CDR2 SYDVKM. V was pared by 6 bases and J by 0 bases, with 10 bases between.

The table lists this clone with a count of one. The gene calls are TRBV6-1 and TRBJ2-7; 7 bases line up with TRBD1. This CDR3 region has 14 residues. Per the germline V gene, CDR1 is MNHNS and CDR2 is SASEGT. Trimming removed 8 bases from V and 1 base from J; junction bases left unmatched: 8. CDR3 protein: CASLSWDSSYEQYF. The DNA for the CDR3 is TGTGCCAGCTTATCTTGGGACAGTTCCTACGAGCAGTACTTC.

This chain connects TRBV27 to TRBJ2-1; either TRBD1 or TRBD2 may fit D (5 bases each). V was pared by 3 bases and J by 4 bases, with 19 bases between. This CDR3 contains 17 residues. Germline CDR1 reads MNHEY; CDR2 reads SMNVEV (reference sequence). Written as DNA, the CDR3 is TGTGCCAGCAGTTTCCGGGACCGATTCTTTCCTTACAATGAGCAGTTCTTC. Translation gives CASSFRDRFFPYNEQFF.

The V and J genes are TRBV27 and TRBJ2-1, with TRBD2 matching over 8 bases. The CDR3 contains 17 residues. Germline V gene lookup returns CDR1 MNHEY and CDR2 SMNVEV (reference sequence). J was trimmed by 4 bases and V by 4 bases; bases with no gene match: 12. The CDR3 is CASSSTATSGTYNEQFF. CDR3 nucleotides: TGTGCCAGCAGTTCTACCGCAACTAGCGGCACATACAATGAGCAGTTCTTC.

The chain combines TRBV21-1 with TRBJ1-3; the table's D call, TRBD1, was not checked against the DNA. TRBV21-1 is assigned pseudogene status. The CDR3 runs to 21 residues. The DNA for the CDR3 is TGTGCCAGCAGCAATGGTGTACGGGACAGGGATCTGACCCTCTCTGGAAACACCATATATTTT. Its translation: CASSNGVRDRDLTLSGNTIYF.

About this clone itself: Other DNA sequences from this sample encode an identical CDR3 as well. This rearrangement joins TRBV28 to TRBJ2-7; D possibly corresponds to TRBD2 (5 bases). CDR1 is MDHEN and CDR2 is SYDVKM in the germline V gene. The CDR3 length is 14 residues. Trimming pared 3 bases from V and 0 bases from J, leaving 9 bases between. In nucleotides, the CDR3 is TGTGCCAGCAGTTTTGCGGGCCTCTCCTACGAGCAGTACTTC. It translates to CASSFAGLSYEQYF.

The rearrangement joins TRBV14 to TRBJ1-3; D is possibly TRBD1 (5 bases). The CDR3 sequence is 17 residues long. Germline CDR1 and CDR2: SGHDN and FVKESK. Between the trimmed V and J ends, which lost 4 bases and 0 bases, there was a span of 16 bases. The CDR3 DNA follows: TGTGCCAGCAGCCCCTGGGGCGGACCCTTCTCTGGAAACACCATATATTTT. Its protein is CASSPWGGPFSGNTIYF.

This rearrangement joins TRBV7-9 to TRBJ1-5; the D is unclear. Germline CDR1 is SEHNR and CDR2 is FQNEAQ (reference sequence). V was cut by 2 bases and J by 5 bases, with 4 bases left in between. This CDR3 region has 12 residues. The chain's CDR3 is CASSLNDQPQHF. DNA of the CDR3: TGTGCCAGCAGCTTAAACGATCAGCCCCAGCATTTT.

On this clone itself: The sample has other DNA sequences that encode this CDR3 too. The CDR3 region is CASSVQGGLNTEAFF. In nucleotides, the CDR3 is TGTGCCAGCAGCGTCCAGGGGGGCCTCAACACTGAAGCTTTCTTT. The rearrangement uses TRBV9 and TRBJ1-1; 7 positions agree with TRBD1. In germline, CDR1 is SGDLS, CDR2 YYNGEE. The CDR3 contains 15 residues. V shed 2 bases and J 2 bases; nucleotides not matched to a gene: 6. Drawing the rest from reference TRBV9 and TRBJ1-1, the complete variable domain is DSGVTQTPKHLITATGQRVTLRCSPRSGDLSVYWYQQSLDQGLQFLIQYYNGEERAKGNILERFSAQQFPDLHSELNLSSLELGDSALYFCASSVQGGLNTEAFFGQGTRLTVV.

This clone showed up just once. The chain employs TRBV19 and TRBJ2-1, with TRBD2 matching over 14 bases. V lost 7 bases, J lost 7 bases, and 12 bases stayed unmatched. Per germline, CDR1 LNHDA and CDR2 SQIVND (reference sequence). This CDR3 is built from 17 residues. The CDR3 DNA reads as TGTGCCAGTACCCACGGGACTAGCGGGAGCGTTTGGAATGAGCAGTTCTTC. It encodes CASTHGTSGSVWNEQFF.

The gene calls are TRBV19 and TRBJ2-7; possibly TRBD2 for D (6 bases). Germline lookup yields CDR1 LNHDA and CDR2 SQIVND (reference sequence). CDR3 length: 14 amino acids. The ends were cut back, 6 bases at V and 3 bases at J, with 15 bases in the middle. For the CDR3, the DNA is TGTGCCAGTAGCCGGGGACTCGATTTCTACGAGCAGTACTTC. It yields the protein CASSRGLDFYEQYF.

This chain uses TRBV4-1 with TRBJ1-6; D gene uncertain. The CDR3 totals 12 residues. With 3 bases removed from V and 8 bases from J, the gap between germline ends came to 5 bases. Germline V gene lookup returns CDR1 MGHRA and CDR2 YSYEKL. The CDR3 reads CASSHGYSPLHF. The CDR3 DNA is TGCGCCAGCAGCCACGGGTATTCACCCCTCCACTTT.

The chain has TRBV5-6 and TRBJ2-3; D may match TRBD1 or TRBD2 (5 bases each). V was clipped by 4 bases and J by 5 bases, with 17 bases between them. CDR1 SGHDT and CDR2 YYEEEE come from the germline V gene. The CDR3 is made up of 15 amino acids. CDR3 protein: CASSAGTPAGDTQYF. In DNA, the CDR3 is TGTGCCAGCAGCGCAGGGACGCCGGCCGGAGATACGCAGTATTTT. The entire variable domain, with the rest obtained from reference TRBV5-6 and TRBJ2-3, is as follows: DAGVTQSPTHLIKTRGQQVTLRCSPKSGHDTVSWYQQALGQGPQFIFQYYEEEERQRGNFPDRFSGHQFPNYSSELNVNALLLGDSALYLCASSAGTPAGDTQYFGPGTRLTVL.

This clone was recorded a few times. This CDR3 is CASSTELHNEQFF. CDR3 nucleotide sequence: TGTGCCAGCAGCACTGAATTGCACAATGAGCAGTTCTTC. The chain joins TRBV9 to TRBJ2-1; D unresolved. From germline, CDR1 is SGDLS and CDR2 YYNGEE. This CDR3 contains 13 residues. V lost 4 bases and J lost 5, with 10 bases in between.

The V and J genes are TRBV6-1 and TRBJ2-7, with D perhaps TRBD2 (6 bases). The germline V gene encodes CDR1 MNHNS and CDR2 SASEGT. Trimming left V 4 bases short and J 3 bases short, with 19 bases between. The CDR3 loop spans 16 amino acids. The CDR3 protein is CASSARGGLVVYEQYF. CDR3 DNA: TGTGCCAGCAGTGCGCGAGGAGGGTTAGTTGTCTACGAGCAGTACTTC.

As DNA, the CDR3 is TGTGCCAGCAGCTTAGATATCGGAGGAACCGGGGAGCTGTTTTTT. Amino acid sequence: CASSLDIGGTGELFF. The chain employs TRBV7-8 and TRBJ2-2; possible D gene TRBD2, 5 bases. Germline CDR1 reads SGHVS; CDR2 reads FQNEAQ. V dropped 1 base and J dropped 5 bases, with 11 bases sitting between them. The CDR3 is 15 amino acids.

This chain joins TRBV19 and TRBJ1-1, with D unclear. The CDR3 runs 15 residues. V lost 3 bases and J lost 4, with 15 bases in between. Germline V gene sequence: CDR1 LNHDA, CDR2 SQIVND (reference sequence). The CDR3 DNA reads as TGTGCCAGTAGTATGTATAGCCAAGGAGGCACTGAAGCTTTCTTT. Residues: CASSMYSQGGTEAFF.

This chain links TRBV6-4 with TRBJ2-1, with a weak D call TRBD2 (7 bases). Looked up from germline, CDR1 is MRHNA and CDR2 is SNTAGT. The CDR3 extends over 15 amino acids. V lost 2 bases, J lost 6 bases, and 14 bases lay in between. In nucleotides, the CDR3 is TGTGCCAGCAGTGACGGACGGAGGGGGGGCAATGAGCAGTTCTTC. Translation gives CASSDGRRGGNEQFF.

The chain recombines TRBV6-5 with TRBJ2-1, with 14 bases aligning to TRBD2. Per the germline V gene, CDR1 is MNHEY and CDR2 is SVGAGI. This CDR3 has 16 amino acids. The ends lost 2 bases at V and 8 bases at J; junction bases unmatched: 5. The CDR3 loop reads CASSYGTSGSPDEQFF. CDR3 nucleotide sequence: TGTGCCAGCAGTTACGGGACTAGCGGGAGCCCCGATGAGCAGTTCTTC.

V is TRBV5-1 and J is TRBJ2-2; D gene uncertain. The CDR3 contains 15 residues. Per germline, CDR1 SGHRS and CDR2 YFSETQ. V gave up 4 bases and J gave up 2 bases, with 12 bases separating them. The DNA of the CDR3 is TGCGCCAGCAGCATCGACAAACTTAACACCGGGGAGCTGTTTTTT. Protein product: CASSIDKLNTGELFF.

The chain combines TRBV7-9 with TRBJ1-2; 9 bases fit TRBD1. Germline loops: CDR1 SEHNR, CDR2 FQNEAQ (reference sequence). The CDR3 spans 17 residues. Trimming cost V 3 bases and J 3 bases; bases outside gene matches: 11. CDR3 DNA: TGTGCCAGCAGCTTGGGACAGGGAATGGCCGGTCACTATGGCTACACCTTC. Translating gives CASSLGQGMAGHYGYTF.